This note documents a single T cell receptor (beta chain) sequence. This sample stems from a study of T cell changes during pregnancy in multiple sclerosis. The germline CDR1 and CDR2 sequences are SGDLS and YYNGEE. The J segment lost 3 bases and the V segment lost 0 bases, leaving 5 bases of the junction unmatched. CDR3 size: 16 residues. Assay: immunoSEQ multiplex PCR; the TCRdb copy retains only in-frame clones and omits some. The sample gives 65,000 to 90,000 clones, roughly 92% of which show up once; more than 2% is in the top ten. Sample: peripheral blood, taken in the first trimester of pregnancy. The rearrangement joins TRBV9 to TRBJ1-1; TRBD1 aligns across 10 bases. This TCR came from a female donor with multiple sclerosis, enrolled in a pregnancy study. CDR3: CASSVVGQGYDTEAFF. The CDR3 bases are TGTGCCAGCAGCGTAGTGGGACAGGGGTACGACACTGAAGCTTTCTTT.